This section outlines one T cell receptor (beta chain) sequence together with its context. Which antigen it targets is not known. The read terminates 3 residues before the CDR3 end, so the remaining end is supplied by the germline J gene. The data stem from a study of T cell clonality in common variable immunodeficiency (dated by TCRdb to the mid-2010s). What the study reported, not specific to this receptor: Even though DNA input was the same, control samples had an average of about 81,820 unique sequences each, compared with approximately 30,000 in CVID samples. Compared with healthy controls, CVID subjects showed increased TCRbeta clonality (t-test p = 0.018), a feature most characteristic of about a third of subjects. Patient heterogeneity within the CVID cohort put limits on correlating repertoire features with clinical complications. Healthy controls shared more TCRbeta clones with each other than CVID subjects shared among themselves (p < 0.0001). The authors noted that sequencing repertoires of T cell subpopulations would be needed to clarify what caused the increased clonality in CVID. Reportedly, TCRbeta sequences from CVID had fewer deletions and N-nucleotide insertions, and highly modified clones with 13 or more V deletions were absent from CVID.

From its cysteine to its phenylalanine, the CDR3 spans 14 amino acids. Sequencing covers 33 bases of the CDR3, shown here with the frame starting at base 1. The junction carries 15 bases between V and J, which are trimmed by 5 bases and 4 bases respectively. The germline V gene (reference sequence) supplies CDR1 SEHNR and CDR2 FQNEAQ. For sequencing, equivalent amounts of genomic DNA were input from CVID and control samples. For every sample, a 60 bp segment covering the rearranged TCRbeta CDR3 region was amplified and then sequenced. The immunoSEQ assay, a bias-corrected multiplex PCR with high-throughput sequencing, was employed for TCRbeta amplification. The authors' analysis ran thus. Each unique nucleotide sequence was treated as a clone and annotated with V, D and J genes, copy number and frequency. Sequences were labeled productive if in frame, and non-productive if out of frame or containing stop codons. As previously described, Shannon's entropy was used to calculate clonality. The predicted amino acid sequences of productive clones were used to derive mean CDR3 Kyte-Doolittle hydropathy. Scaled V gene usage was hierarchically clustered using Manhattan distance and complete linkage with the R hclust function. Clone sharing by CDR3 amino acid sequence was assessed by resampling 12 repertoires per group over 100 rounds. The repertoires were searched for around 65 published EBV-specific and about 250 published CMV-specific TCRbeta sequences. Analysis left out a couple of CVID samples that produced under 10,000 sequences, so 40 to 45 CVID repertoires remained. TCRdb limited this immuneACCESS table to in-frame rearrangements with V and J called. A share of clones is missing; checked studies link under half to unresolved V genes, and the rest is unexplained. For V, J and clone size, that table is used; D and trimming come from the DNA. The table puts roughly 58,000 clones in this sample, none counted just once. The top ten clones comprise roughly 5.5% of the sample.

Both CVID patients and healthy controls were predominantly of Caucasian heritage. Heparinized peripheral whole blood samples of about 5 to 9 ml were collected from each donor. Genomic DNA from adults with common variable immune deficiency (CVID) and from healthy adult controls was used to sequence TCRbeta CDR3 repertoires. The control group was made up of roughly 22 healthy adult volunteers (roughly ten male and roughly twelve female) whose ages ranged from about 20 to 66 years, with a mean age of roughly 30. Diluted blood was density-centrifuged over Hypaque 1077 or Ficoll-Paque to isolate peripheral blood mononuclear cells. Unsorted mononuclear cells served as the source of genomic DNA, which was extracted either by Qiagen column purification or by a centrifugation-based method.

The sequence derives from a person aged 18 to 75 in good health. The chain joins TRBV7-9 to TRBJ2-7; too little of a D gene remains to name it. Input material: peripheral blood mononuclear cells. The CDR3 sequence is CASSPQGPRYEQYF. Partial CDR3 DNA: TGTGCCAGCAGCCCACAAGGGCCACGGTACGAG.